This T cell receptor beta chain is from a study of cytomegalovirus exposure and HLA in healthy donors. Study results and caveats: Earlier findings revealed that most TCR beta V segments proved productive either about 87% or about 30% of the time.

With regard to this clone: Its specificity is unknown.

The CDR3 extends over 14 amino acids. Trimming at V came to 5 bases and at J to 3 bases, leaving 6 bases not matched to a gene. CDR1 and CDR2 from the germline V gene are MNHEY and SMNVEV (reference sequence). As for the donors, each was a healthy bone marrow donor. Researchers ran the PCR with 60 Vbeta and 13 Jbeta primers. Sequenced by immunoSEQ multiplex PCR; TCRdb stores in-frame clones only, minus some. The profile shows 180,000 or so clones, about four fifths of them singletons. Sequenced sample: PBMCs. This chain links TRBV27 with TRBJ2-7; 8 bases line up with TRBD2. The origin of this receptor is a woman aged 30 to 39 in good health and CMV-seronegative. The CDR3 DNA follows: TGTGCCAGCAGTCGGGGGGGGATCATCTACGAGCAGTACTTC. It yields the protein CASSRGGIIYEQYF.